Listed below are T cell receptor beta chains from one sample, sequenced in a study of cytomegalovirus exposure and HLA in healthy donors. The table came from immunoSEQ multiplex PCR; TCRdb's copy has only in-frame clones and leaves some out. This sample has fewer than 120,000 clones, with over 65% found just once. The specimen sequenced was PBMCs. The receptor source for this set is a woman aged 25 to 45 in good health and CMV-seronegative. The CDR3 runs from the conserved cysteine through the conserved F or W. Each record gives: J gene, CDR3 length, D gene, clone size, V gene, CDR3 protein, CDR3 DNA. D genes are given only for firm matches. Size tells how often a clone was seen (once, few, many) or the class of an expanded clone, and some rows leave it out.

TRBJ1-6 15 TRBD1 - TRBV6-1 CASSHETGVNSPLHF TGTGCCAGCAGCCACGAAACAGGGGTTAATTCACCCCTCCACTTT
TRBJ2-5 16 TRBD2 - TRBV19 CASRGGTSGYQETQYF TGTGCCAGTAGAGGGGGAACTAGCGGGTACCAAGAGACCCAGTACTTC
TRBJ2-7 14 TRBD1 - TRBV4-3 CASSQRDRAYEQYF TGCGCCAGCAGCCAGCGGGACAGGGCCTACGAGCAGTACTTC
TRBJ2-3 12 - - TRBV6-6 CASRTVSDTQYF TGTGCCAGCAGGACAGTTTCAGATACGCAGTATTTT
TRBJ2-7 13 - - TRBV28 CASSPGGWDEQYF TGTGCCAGCAGCCCAGGGGGGTGGGACGAGCAGTACTTC
TRBJ2-7 14 - - TRBV30 CAWSVGGMDYEQYF TGTGCCTGGAGTGTAGGAGGGATGGACTACGAGCAGTACTTC
TRBJ2-2 14 - - TRBV11-3 CASSDLGTTGELFF TGTGCCAGCAGCGACCTAGGAACCACCGGGGAGCTGTTTTTT
TRBJ2-1 16 TRBD1 few TRBV4-1 CASSRTGTVVSDEQFF TGCGCCAGCAGCCGAACCGGGACAGTGGTTAGCGATGAGCAGTTCTTC
TRBJ1-5 16 - - TRBV19 CASSIGQGGGNQPQHF TGTGCCAGTAGTATAGGCCAAGGGGGTGGCAATCAGCCCCAGCATTTT
TRBJ2-7 13 - - TRBV15 CATSRGEGYEQYF TGTGCCACCAGCAGAGGCGAGGGCTACGAGCAGTACTTC
TRBJ2-2 12 - - TRBV4-2 CASSQDQGELFF TGTGCCAGCAGCCAAGATCAAGGGGAGCTGTTTTTT
TRBJ2-3 13 TRBD2 once TRBV2 CASSRGSGSTQYF TGTGCCAGCAGTCGGGGTAGCGGGAGCACGCAGTATTTT
TRBJ1-2 14 - - TRBV27 CASRRHRASYGYTF TGTGCCAGCAGAAGACACAGGGCGAGTTATGGCTACACCTTC
TRBJ1-4 18 - - TRBV15 CATSRPGAGGQEREKLFF TGTGCCACCAGCAGACCCGGGGCGGGGGGGCAGGAGCGGGAAAAACTGTTTTTT
TRBJ1-2 14 TRBD1 - TRBV6-5 CASSYSGGGYGYTF TGTGCCAGCAGTTACTCAGGGGGCGGCTATGGCTACACCTTC
TRBJ2-7 17 TRBD1 few TRBV14 CASSQGTGGFLSDEQYF TGTGCCAGCAGCCAAGGGACAGGGGGCTTTTTATCCGACGAGCAGTACTTC
TRBJ2-7 15 TRBD1 - TRBV15 CATSMDRGLSYEQYF TGTGCCACCAGCATGGACAGGGGGCTGTCCTACGAGCAGTACTTC
TRBJ1-5 18 TRBD1 - TRBV11-2 CASSPQVGTVYSNQPQHF TGTGCCAGCAGCCCCCAAGTGGGGACAGTCTATAGCAATCAGCCCCAGCATTTT
TRBJ1-2 12 - - TRBV5-4 CAVRTDSYGYTF TGTGCCGTTCGAACGGACAGCTATGGCTACACCTTC
TRBJ2-1 13 - - TRBV7-3 CASSLTSLNEQFF TGTGCCAGCAGCTTAACCTCCTTAAATGAGCAGTTCTTC
TRBJ2-7 12 - - TRBV5-1 CASKGDGYLQYF TGCGCCAGCAAGGGGGACGGGTACTTGCAGTACTTC
TRBJ1-6 13 - - TRBV30 CAFKRQAGSPLHF TGTGCCTTTAAAAGACAGGCTGGTTCACCCCTCCACTTT
TRBJ1-1 13 TRBD1 - TRBV28 CASSRQGISEAFF TGTGCCAGCAGTCGACAGGGTATTTCTGAAGCTTTCTTT
TRBJ1-2 14 TRBD1 - TRBV28 CAITSRDRVNGYTF TGTGCCATAACGTCCCGGGACAGGGTAAACGGCTACACCTTC
TRBJ1-4 15 - - TRBV4-3 CASSQDYGESEKLFF TGCGCCAGCAGCCAAGATTACGGGGAGAGTGAAAAACTGTTTTTT
TRBJ2-1 14 - - TRBV7-3 CASSLNRDASEQFF TGTGCCAGCAGCTTGAACAGGGACGCGAGTGAGCAGTTCTTC